The 14 T cell receptor beta chains below all came from one sample that was sequenced in a study of blood T cell repertoires in COVID-19. Sequencing used immunoSEQ multiplex PCR; TCRdb keeps in-frame clones, though not all of them. The table records a few hundred thousand clones, roughly 90% of them present only once. Sequencing input: PBMCs or T cells enriched from blood (not recorded which). The receptors here all came from a woman aged 40 to 50 who had been exposed to COVID-19.

The genes are TRBV23-1 and TRBJ2-1; no definite D call. TRBV23-1 is an open reading frame, and its role is uncertain. V was cut by 7 bases and J by 0 bases, with 13 bases left in between. This CDR3 is 15 amino acids long. Here the CDR3 DNA reads TGCGCCAGCAATACCGAGGTTAGCTCCTACAATGAGCAGTTCTTC. Its protein product is CASNTEVSSYNEQFF.

The chain recombines TRBV4-1 with TRBJ2-1, with 16 positions matching TRBD2. CDR3 size: 17 residues. From germline, CDR1 is MGHRA and CDR2 YSYEKL. Unmatched junction bases numbered 2, after V lost 4 bases and J lost 2 bases. The CDR3 DNA reads as TGCGCCAGCAGCCCGGGACTAGCGGGAGGGGCCTACAATGAGCAGTTCTTC. This gives the protein CASSPGLAGGAYNEQFF.

The gene calls are TRBV12-5 and TRBJ1-1, with D unclear. This CDR3 region has 14 residues. V was trimmed by 0 bases and J by 5 bases, leaving 10 bases between them. The V gene's germline CDR1 is LGHNT and CDR2 FRNRAP. CDR3: CASGLVMRGTEAFF. The DNA for the CDR3 is TGTGCTAGTGGTTTGGTAATGAGAGGGACTGAAGCTTTCTTT.

The genes are TRBV7-2 and TRBJ2-3, with TRBD1 identical over 8 bases. V gave up 4 bases and J gave up 1 base; unmatched junction bases: 4. Germline loops: CDR1 SGHTA, CDR2 FQGNSA. The CDR3 consists of 15 residues. For the CDR3, the DNA is TGTGCCAGCAGCTCCAGGGGGCACGGCACAGATACGCAGTATTTT. Its protein product is CASSSRGHGTDTQYF.

The chain carries TRBV3-1 (or the pseudogene TRBV3-2) and TRBJ2-1, with D uncertain. The V gene lost 4 bases and the J gene lost 7 bases, with 23 bases spanning the gap. CDR1 LGHDT and CDR2 YNNKEL come from the germline V gene (reference sequence). CDR3 length equals 17 residues. The CDR3 sequence: CASSLRKTQASRNEQFF. The CDR3 coding sequence is TGTGCCAGCAGCCTTCGAAAAACCCAAGCCTCGCGGAATGAGCAGTTCTTC.

The rearrangement joins TRBV9 to TRBJ1-2; 9 bases are shared with TRBD1. The CDR3 is made up of 14 amino acids. Per the germline V gene, CDR1 is SGDLS and CDR2 is YYNGEE. J lost 5 bases, V lost 3 bases, and 5 bases had no gene match. CDR3 sequence reads: CASSGEGQGYGYTF. The CDR3 coding sequence is TGTGCCAGCAGCGGAGAGGGACAGGGATATGGCTACACCTTC.

This sequence joins TRBV19 and TRBJ2-6; TRBD1 might be the D (6 bases). Germline CDR1 LNHDA, CDR2 SQIVND (reference sequence). This CDR3 is built from 20 residues. V lost 3 bases and J 0 bases, leaving 21 bases between the germline ends. The CDR3 loop reads CASSIGLTGPLLSGANVLTF. The CDR3 bases are TGTGCCAGTAGTATCGGGCTGACAGGCCCACTCCTCTCTGGGGCCAACGTCCTGACTTTC.

This clone was observed a few times. V gene TRBV19 combines with J gene TRBJ1-2; D is perhaps TRBD1 (5 bases). CDR1 and CDR2 from the germline V gene are LNHDA and SQIVND (reference sequence). The V and J ends lost 7 bases and 11 bases respectively, with 26 bases between them. The CDR3 loop spans 15 amino acids. DNA of the CDR3: TGTGCCAGTACTCAACTAATGACAGCCTCTCTCCAATACACCTTC. Protein product: CASTQLMTASLQYTF.

V and J are TRBV5-5 and TRBJ1-6; D unresolved. There are 13 residues in the CDR3. Germline V gene sequence: CDR1 SGHKS, CDR2 YYEKEE (reference sequence). The ends were cut back, 2 bases at V and 10 bases at J, with 10 bases in the middle. The CDR3 loop is CASSFDGESPLHF. The CDR3 nucleotides are TGTGCCAGCAGCTTCGACGGGGAATCACCCCTCCACTTT.

The rearrangement joins TRBV4-1 to TRBJ1-2; 8 nucleotides align to TRBD1. The CDR3 has 15 residues. V was pared by 0 bases and J by 3 bases, with 3 bases of the junction left unmatched. Germline V CDR1 and CDR2: MGHRA, YSYEKL. The CDR3 region has the DNA TGCGCCAGCAGCCAAGATTTGGGACAGGACTATGGCTACACCTTC. This sequence encodes CASSQDLGQDYGYTF.

This chain links TRBV3-1 (or the pseudogene TRBV3-2) with TRBJ2-3; tentative D call: TRBD1 (6 bases). Trimming cost V 5 bases and J 8 bases, with 14 bases left between them. The CDR3 runs 13 residues. Germline assignment: CDR1 LGHDT and CDR2 YNNKEL (reference sequence). CDR3 residues: CASSTGQSGTQYF. The CDR3 region has the DNA TGTGCCAGCAGCACGGGACAATCTGGTACGCAGTATTTT.

V and J are TRBV2 and TRBJ1-5; 7 bases align to TRBD1. This CDR3 spans 15 amino acids. Germline V gene data show CDR1 as SNHLY and CDR2 as FYNNEI. The J segment lost 3 bases and the V segment lost 1 base, leaving 3 bases of the junction unmatched. The CDR3 sequence: CASSEEGALNQPQHF. The DNA of the CDR3 is TGTGCCAGCAGTGAAGAGGGGGCCCTCAATCAGCCCCAGCATTTT.

This rearrangement joins TRBV5-4 to TRBJ1-3, with D hard to call. Germline CDR1 SGHNT, CDR2 YYREEE (reference sequence). V was pared by 4 bases and J by 4 bases, with 18 bases between. This CDR3 has 16 amino acids. CDR3 DNA sequence: TGTGCCAGCAGCCTGGCGGGGAAACCATCGGGAAACACCATATATTTT. Encoded protein: CASSLAGKPSGNTIYF.

The chain recombines TRBV5-1 with TRBJ1-1; D remains unclear. The germline V and J ends were trimmed by 0 bases and 2 bases, with 17 bases remaining between them. From germline, CDR1 is SGHRS and CDR2 YFSETQ. The CDR3 runs to 17 residues. This CDR3 reads CASSLGVWSGINTEAFF. CDR3 DNA: TGCGCCAGCAGCTTGGGAGTTTGGTCGGGGATTAACACTGAAGCTTTCTTT.